The 26 T cell receptor beta chains below come from one sample, sequenced in a study of blood T cells in healthy people across ages. It was with a sample-barcoded 5' primer and a J-beta primer mix that a second PCR of roughly 7 to 11 cycles was run. One entry per CDR3 protein results from TCRdb running MiXCR on the 5' RACE reads. Here the sample spans 1.6 million or so distinct CDR3 sequences, roughly 32% being singletons. The material sequenced was blood. Receptors originate from a woman in her thirties in good health.

Only a few counts were recorded for this clonotype. This chain uses TRBV20-1 with TRBJ2-3; TRBD2 matches 13 bases. V gave up 5 bases and J gave up 5 bases; unmatched junction bases: 4. The CDR3 has 14 residues. Germline-derived CDR1 and CDR2 are DFQATT and SNEGSKA (reference sequence). CDR3 nucleotide sequence: TGCAGTGCTCAACTAGCGGGAGGGGTAGATACGCAGTATTTT. Translating it yields CSAQLAGGVDTQYF.

The sample holds many counts of this clonotype. The J gene is TRBJ2-1, the V gene TRBV20-1, with 10 bases matching TRBD2. CDR3 length: 16 residues. V trimming: 0 bases; J trimming: 4 bases; junction bases outside the gene matches: 6. In germline, CDR1 is DFQATT, CDR2 SNEGSKA (reference sequence). CDR3 amino acids: CSARDLSGGPYNEQFF. CDR3 DNA sequence: TGCAGTGCTAGAGATCTTAGCGGGGGGCCTTACAATGAGCAGTTCTTC.

The gene calls are TRBV4-1 and TRBJ1-1; D might be TRBD1 (6 bases). This CDR3 spans 15 amino acids. Germline loops: CDR1 MGHRA, CDR2 YSYEKL. Trimming pared 6 bases from V and 6 bases from J, leaving 20 bases between. The CDR3 DNA is TGCGCCAGCAGAGAAGGAGGCCTAGCAGGGGCTGAAGCTTTCTTT. This sequence encodes CASREGGLAGAEAFF.

The rearrangement links TRBV7-9 to TRBJ2-1; no clear D gene. In germline, CDR1 is SEHNR, CDR2 FQNEAQ (reference sequence). The CDR3 is 14 amino acids. With 1 base removed from V and 3 bases from J, the gap between germline ends came to 7 bases. The CDR3 bases are TGTGCCAGCAGCTTAGGTTCAGACTACAATGAGCAGTTCTTC. It encodes CASSLGSDYNEQFF.

The CDR3 region has the DNA TGCGCCAGCAGTCCCGGGACTAGCGGGGGGGCCGTAGATACGCAGTATTTT. Translating gives CASSPGTSGGAVDTQYF. This chain uses TRBV10-1 with TRBJ2-3; 16 bases match TRBD2. This CDR3 comprises 17 residues. Germline assignment: CDR1 WNHNN and CDR2 SYGVQD (reference sequence). V trimming: 5 bases; J trimming: 5 bases; junction bases outside the gene matches: 7.

This clonotype came up a few times. The chain combines TRBV20-1 with TRBJ2-3; D uncertain. Germline lookup yields CDR1 DFQATT and CDR2 SNEGSKA (reference sequence). V dropped 3 bases and J dropped 2 bases, with 9 bases sitting between them. The CDR3 runs to 13 residues. The CDR3 coding sequence is TGCAGTGCTAGGGGTTCGGACACAGATACGCAGTATTTT. Protein: CSARGSDTDTQYF.

The rearrangement uses TRBV7-8 and TRBJ2-6; 11 nucleotides match TRBD1. Trimming removed 5 bases from V and 6 bases from J; junction bases left unmatched: 12. The CDR3 runs 18 residues. The germline V gene has CDR1 SGHVS and CDR2 FQNEAQ. The CDR3 DNA is TGTGCCAGCAGCCCTCTGGACAGGGGGCTGGCTGAGGCCAACGTCCTGACTTTC. Translated, it gives CASSPLDRGLAEANVLTF.

The genes are TRBV20-1 and TRBJ2-1; 14 bases align to TRBD2. In germline, CDR1 is DFQATT, CDR2 SNEGSKA (reference sequence). CDR3 length equals 16 residues. V gave up 5 bases and J gave up 3 bases; unmatched junction bases: 6. CDR3 sequence: CSAPGTSGGFYNEQFF. The CDR3 DNA is TGCAGTGCTCCGGGGACTAGCGGGGGATTCTACAATGAGCAGTTCTTC.

This clonotype came up a few times. The gene calls are TRBV25-1 and TRBJ2-7, with no clear D. Trimming shortened V by 6 bases and J by 3 bases, and 15 bases separated the two germline ends. The germline gives CDR1 MGHDK, CDR2 SYGVNS. The CDR3 is 14 amino acids. The CDR3 spells CASRNWTADYEQYF. The CDR3 region has the DNA TGTGCCAGCAGGAACTGGACGGCTGACTACGAGCAGTACTTC.

Concerning this clonotype: A much larger clone lies one base from this, so it may be a read error. This rearrangement joins TRBV10-3 to TRBJ2-1, with D possibly TRBD2 on 7 matching bases. The V end was cut by 3 bases, the J end by 6 bases, with 12 bases between. The CDR3 has 14 residues. In germline, CDR1 is ENHRY, CDR2 SYGVKD. The CDR3 DNA reads as TGTGCCATCAGTGATACGGGGGGCCTCAATGAGCAGTTCTTC. Encoded protein: CAISDTGGLNEQFF.

This clonotype showed up many times. The chain has TRBV29-1 and TRBJ1-2, with unresolved D. The ends were cut back, 0 bases at V and 1 base at J, with 6 bases in the middle. The CDR3 is 13 residues long. Germline V gene sequence: CDR1 SQVTM, CDR2 ANQGSEA. CDR3 sequence reads: CSVEDGVNYGYTF. The CDR3 region has the DNA TGCAGCGTTGAAGATGGCGTTAACTATGGCTACACCTTC.

This clonotype has more than one count but fewer than ten. The chain couples TRBV9 to TRBJ1-2; tentatively, D is TRBD1 (6 bases). Germline CDR1 and CDR2: SGDLS and YYNGEE. V dropped 4 bases and J dropped 8 bases, with 24 bases sitting between them. The CDR3 has 16 residues. This chain's CDR3 is CASSPNPWAGADGYTF. The CDR3 DNA is TGTGCCAGCAGCCCCAATCCCTGGGCGGGGGCAGACGGCTACACCTTC. Full variable domain (outside the CDR3, taken from reference TRBV9 and TRBJ1-2): DSGVTQTPKHLITATGQRVTLRCSPRSGDLSVYWYQQSLDQGLQFLIQYYNGEERAKGNILERFSAQQFPDLHSELNLSSLELGDSALYFCASSPNPWAGADGYTFGSGTRLTVV.

There are a few counts of this clonotype. V is TRBV20-1 and J is TRBJ1-1; 10 bases align to TRBD1. The V gene's germline CDR1 is DFQATT and CDR2 SNEGSKA (reference sequence). This CDR3 region has 15 residues. Unmatched junction bases numbered 12, after V lost 5 bases and J lost 6 bases. CDR3 region: CSAFPGQGFSAEAFF. DNA for the CDR3: TGCAGTGCTTTCCCGGGACAGGGGTTTTCGGCTGAAGCTTTCTTT.

The gene calls are TRBV5-1 and TRBJ1-5; D not resolved. The CDR3 contains 15 residues. Trimming removed 4 bases from V and 3 bases from J, with 14 bases in between. The germline V gene encodes CDR1 SGHRS and CDR2 YFSETQ. The CDR3 sequence is CASSTDGRLNQPQHF. Written as DNA, the CDR3 is TGCGCCAGCAGCACGGACGGACGGCTCAATCAGCCCCAGCATTTT.

In this sample, this clonotype turned up a few times. This rearrangement joins TRBV20-1 to TRBJ2-1, with D unresolved. This CDR3 region has 14 residues. Germline loops: CDR1 DFQATT, CDR2 SNEGSKA (reference sequence). V lost 0 bases to trimming and J lost 10 bases, with 16 bases between them. The CDR3 here is CSARDLVANQEQFF. CDR3 nucleotide sequence: TGCAGTGCTAGAGATCTAGTGGCAAACCAAGAGCAGTTCTTC.

This clonotype was observed a handful of times. V and J are TRBV7-6 and TRBJ2-1; TRBD1 agrees at 7 bases. Germline CDR1 is SGHVS and CDR2 is FNYEAQ. The J segment lost 0 bases and the V segment lost 2 bases, leaving 10 bases of the junction unmatched. This CDR3 has 18 residues. CDR3 residues: CASSLIQGVLSSYNEQFF. In nucleotides, the CDR3 is TGTGCCAGCAGCTTAATTCAGGGGGTGCTAAGCTCCTACAATGAGCAGTTCTTC. Using reference TRBV7-6 and TRBJ2-1 for the parts outside the CDR3, the full variable domain is GAGVSQSPRYKVTKRGQDVALRCDPISGHVSLYWYRQALGQGPEFLTYFNYEAQQDKSGLPNDRFSAERPEGSISTLTIQRTEQRDSAMYRCASSLIQGVLSSYNEQFFGPGTRLTVL.

The rearrangement uses TRBV20-1 and TRBJ2-3; D is unclear. Per germline, CDR1 DFQATT and CDR2 SNEGSKA (reference sequence). This CDR3 has 13 amino acids. The V end was cut by 3 bases, the J end by 1 base, with 8 bases between. This CDR3 is CSASTHGTDTQYF. The CDR3 nucleotides are TGCAGTGCTAGTACCCACGGCACAGATACGCAGTATTTT.

The chain combines TRBV20-1 with TRBJ2-6; unclear D gene. CDR1 is DFQATT and CDR2 is SNEGSKA in the germline V gene (reference sequence). The CDR3 extends over 14 amino acids. The germline V and J ends were trimmed by 3 bases and 0 bases, with 6 bases remaining between them. CDR3 nucleotides: TGCAGTGCTAGTACCGTCTCTGGGGCCAACGTCCTGACTTTC. Protein sequence: CSASTVSGANVLTF.

This chain uses TRBV5-1 with TRBJ2-1; 10 bases are a match to TRBD2. The CDR3 sequence is 16 residues long. The J segment lost 10 bases and the V segment lost 2 bases, leaving 12 bases of the junction unmatched. CDR1 is SGHRS, CDR2 YFSETQ, per germline. This CDR3 is CASSFRGERGGEEQFF. CDR3 nucleotides: TGCGCCAGCAGCTTCCGAGGGGAGCGGGGGGGCGAGGAGCAGTTCTTC.

Of note for this clonotype: With a much larger clone just one base away, this may be a read error. This rearrangement joins TRBV4-1 to TRBJ2-1; 8 nucleotides agree with TRBD2. The CDR3 is 13 residues long. The J segment lost 10 bases and the V segment lost 8 bases, leaving 10 bases of the junction unmatched. Germline V gives CDR1 MGHRA, CDR2 YSYEKL. The CDR3 nucleotides read TGCGCCAGCGCGGGACTAGTGGGAGGGGAGCAGTTCTTC. Translating gives CASAGLVGGEQFF.

A remark on this clonotype: An end of the junction differs from the germline gene, which may be a read error. The chain carries TRBV28 and TRBJ2-3; 7 bases line up with TRBD1. This CDR3 region has 17 residues. The germline V gene has CDR1 MDHEN and CDR2 SYDVKM. The CDR3 reads CASGPVTGDASTETQYF. The DNA for the CDR3 is TGTGCCAGCGGTCCCGTAACAGGGGATGCTAGCACAGAAACGCAGTATTTT. The variable domain in full, completed from reference TRBV28 and TRBJ2-3, reads DVKVTQSSRYLVKRTGEKVFLECVQDMDHENMFWYRQDPGLGLRLIYFSYDVKMKEKGDIPEGYSVSREKKERFSLILESASTNQTSMYLCASGPVTGDASTETQYFGPGTRLTVL.

The table lists this clonotype with a few counts. V gene TRBV6-5 combines with J gene TRBJ2-6; D not resolved. The CDR3 is 17 residues long. Trimming stripped 4 bases from V and 2 bases from J, with 15 bases between. Germline CDR1 is MNHEY and CDR2 is SVGAGI. The CDR3 is CASSSYDRTAGANVLTF. The DNA of the CDR3 is TGTGCCAGCAGTTCTTACGATAGGACGGCTGGGGCCAACGTCCTGACTTTC.

This clonotype was counted many times. This chain joins TRBV10-3 and TRBJ2-3; 9 nucleotides align to TRBD1. This CDR3 is 15 amino acids long. After removal of 6 bases from V and 4 bases from J, the junction contained 8 bases not matched to a gene. The germline CDR1 and CDR2 sequences are ENHRY and SYGVKD. The chain's CDR3 is CAISSQGALADTQYF. CDR3 nucleotide sequence: TGTGCCATCAGCTCACAGGGGGCTTTGGCAGATACGCAGTATTTT.

This clonotype was recorded many times. The genes are TRBV4-2 and TRBJ2-5, with unresolved D. Deletions cut 1 base from V and 1 base from J, with 7 bases between. This CDR3 region has 14 residues. From germline, CDR1 is LGHNA and CDR2 YNFKEQ. CDR3 nucleotide sequence: TGTGCCAGCAGCCAAGGTCTGGGCCAAGAGACCCAGTACTTC. Amino acids: CASSQGLGQETQYF.

CDR3 nucleotide sequence: TGCGCCAGCAGCCAAGATCGGCGGGGGGGCAGGTGGCGGGAGCAGTACTTC. Translated: CASSQDRRGGRWREQYF. The V call is TRBV4-1, the J call TRBJ2-7, with TRBD2 matching 9 bases. The CDR3 covers 17 residues. The germline V gene has CDR1 MGHRA and CDR2 YSYEKL. The trim removed 0 bases at V and 7 bases at J, leaving 13 bases unmatched.

This clonotype was recorded at least ten times. This sequence joins TRBV6-7 and TRBJ2-5, with D uncertain. TRBV6-7 is reported as an ORF; its role is uncertain. With 4 bases removed from V and 3 bases from J, the gap between germline ends came to 15 bases. The length of the CDR3 is 15 residues. CDR3 DNA: TGTGCCAGCAGTTCCCACCGGGTCCTAAAAGAGACCCAGTACTTC. Its translation is CASSSHRVLKETQYF.